This is a list of T cell receptor beta chains from one sample in a study of cytomegalovirus exposure and HLA in healthy donors. Libraries were prepared by immunoSEQ multiplex PCR; TCRdb keeps only in-frame clonotypes and omits some of them. This table has some 320,000 clones, roughly 90% appearing once. The material sequenced was PBMCs. The receptor source for this set is a woman aged 30 to 39 in good health and CMV-seropositive. Both conserved end residues are part of each CDR3. D genes are given only for firm matches. For some rows the clone size is stated as once, few or many, or as a class when expanded; others skip it.

clone_size	v_call	j_call	d_call	cdr3_aa	cdr3_nt
NA	TRBV5-1	TRBJ1-1	NA	CASSRDFGFTEAFF	TGCGCCAGCAGCAGGGACTTTGGGTTCACTGAAGCTTTCTTT
NA	TRBV7-6	TRBJ2-7	NA	CASSFSSNHAYEQYF	TGTGCCAGCAGCTTTTCGTCCAATCATGCCTACGAGCAGTACTTC
NA	TRBV7-3	TRBJ2-7	TRBD1	CASSFEGAREQYF	TGTGCCAGCAGCTTCGAGGGGGCGAGGGAGCAGTACTTC
NA	TRBV27	TRBJ2-7	NA	CASSLLGAQVYEQYF	TGTGCCAGCAGTTTATTGGGGGCGCAAGTCTACGAGCAGTACTTC
few	TRBV19	TRBJ2-7	NA	CASSMRQDMYEQYF	TGTGCCAGTAGTATGAGGCAGGATATGTACGAGCAGTACTTC
NA	TRBV18	TRBJ2-1	TRBD2	CASSRDSGTRNEQFF	TGTGCCAGCTCACGAGATAGCGGGACACGAAATGAGCAGTTCTTC
NA	TRBV15	TRBJ1-4	NA	CATSSVPVPNEKLFF	TGTGCCACCAGCAGCGTTCCGGTGCCTAATGAAAAACTGTTTTTT
NA	TRBV5-1	TRBJ2-2	TRBD1	CASSLVQGPTGELFF	TGCGCCAGCAGCTTGGTACAGGGGCCCACCGGGGAGCTGTTTTTT
NA	TRBV27	TRBJ2-1	NA	CASSPGDFDEQFF	TGTGCCAGCAGCCCCGGAGACTTTGATGAGCAGTTCTTC
NA	TRBV30	TRBJ2-3	TRBD2	CAWNRGVVADTQYF	TGTGCCTGGAACCGGGGGGTTGTAGCAGATACGCAGTATTTT
NA	TRBV5-1	TRBJ2-7	TRBD1	CASSSQTGVIEQYF	TGCGCCAGCAGCTCTCAGACAGGGGTAATTGAGCAGTACTTC
NA	TRBV4-1	TRBJ2-7	NA	CASSQSPGNYEQYF	TGCGCCAGCAGCCAAAGTCCAGGGAACTACGAGCAGTACTTC
NA	TRBV19	TRBJ2-7	NA	CASSAGEDYEQYF	TGTGCCAGTAGTGCCGGAGAAGACTACGAGCAGTACTTC
NA	TRBV2	TRBJ2-3	NA	CASSEYSRALTDTQYF	TGTGCCAGCAGTGAATATAGCAGGGCCCTCACAGATACGCAGTATTTT
NA	TRBV19	TRBJ1-2	NA	CASSPGRTYGYTF	TGTGCCAGTAGCCCGGGACGGACCTATGGCTACACCTTC
few	TRBV6-4	TRBJ2-2	NA	CASTPGGQAGELFF	TGTGCCAGCACCCCTGGAGGGCAGGCCGGGGAGCTGTTTTTT
NA	TRBV6-1	TRBJ1-5	NA	CASSEQPRNQPQHF	TGTGCCAGCAGTGAACAACCGCGCAATCAGCCCCAGCATTTT
NA	TRBV28	TRBJ2-1	NA	CASTKGDFYNEQFF	TGTGCCAGCACCAAGGGGGATTTCTACAATGAGCAGTTCTTC
NA	TRBV11-2	TRBJ2-5	NA	CASSLGFAGLETQYF	TGTGCCAGCAGCTTAGGGTTTGCGGGGCTGGAGACCCAGTACTTC
NA	TRBV28	TRBJ1-3	NA	CASIGDSGNTIYF	TGTGCCAGCATCGGGGACTCTGGAAACACCATATATTTT
NA	TRBV2	TRBJ2-1	NA	CASSAGRNNEQFF	TGTGCCAGCAGTGCCGGGCGCAACAATGAGCAGTTCTTC
NA	TRBV5-6	TRBJ2-7	NA	CASSLAMGLDGPNYEQYF	TGTGCCAGCAGCTTGGCCATGGGGTTGGATGGCCCTAACTACGAGCAGTACTTC
NA	TRBV7-2	TRBJ1-5	NA	CASSLGRPGSNQPQHF	TGTGCCAGCAGCTTGGGTCGGCCAGGGAGCAATCAGCCCCAGCATTTT
NA	TRBV27	TRBJ2-7	TRBD1	CASSFGTAYEQYF	TGTGCCAGCAGTTTTGGGACAGCCTACGAGCAGTACTTC
NA	TRBV6-4	TRBJ1-2	TRBD1	CASSEGTGGYGYTF	TGTGCCAGCAGTGAAGGGACAGGAGGCTATGGCTACACCTTC
NA	TRBV5-1	TRBJ2-3	NA	CASSLAGSTDTQYF	TGCGCCAGCAGCTTGGCTGGTAGCACAGATACGCAGTATTTT
NA	TRBV19	TRBJ1-2	TRBD1	CATAPGQTYGYTF	TGTGCCACCGCCCCGGGACAGACCTATGGCTACACCTTC
NA	TRBV4-1	TRBJ2-7	NA	CASSQDRRQRYEQYF	TGCGCCAGCAGCCAAGATCGGAGACAGCGCTACGAGCAGTACTTC
NA	TRBV5-1	TRBJ2-7	TRBD2	CASSYQAGVKSYEQYF	TGCGCCAGCAGCTATCAAGCGGGGGTGAAGTCCTACGAGCAGTACTTC
NA	TRBV27	TRBJ2-2	TRBD2	CASSLSAGTNTGELFF	TGTGCCAGCAGTTTATCAGCGGGAACGAACACCGGGGAGCTGTTTTTT
NA	TRBV6-1	TRBJ2-5	NA	CASNREYQETQYF	TGTGCCAGCAACCGAGAGTACCAAGAGACCCAGTACTTC
NA	TRBV19	TRBJ1-6	NA	CASSIDRQGYSPLHF	TGTGCCAGTAGTATAGACCGGCAGGGGTATTCACCCCTCCACTTT
few	TRBV4-1	TRBJ2-1	TRBD1	CASSQDGQGSAYNEQFF	TGCGCCAGCAGCCAAGATGGACAGGGGTCTGCCTACAATGAGCAGTTCTTC
NA	TRBV11-2	TRBJ2-2	NA	CASSSRGGSWELFF	TGTGCCAGCAGCTCCCGAGGTGGTTCCTGGGAGCTGTTTTTT
few	TRBV6-1	TRBJ1-6	NA	CASRVQQGGSPLHF	TGTGCCAGCAGGGTTCAACAGGGCGGGTCACCCCTCCACTTT
NA	TRBV25-1	TRBJ2-7	TRBD2	CASSVAGGPGEQYF	TGTGCCAGCAGTGTAGCGGGAGGGCCGGGGGAGCAGTACTTC
NA	TRBV13	TRBJ1-2	NA	CASSLGVYGYTF	TGTGCCAGCAGCTTAGGGGTCTATGGCTACACCTTC
NA	TRBV2	TRBJ1-2	TRBD1	CASSEAGTGGGYTF	TGTGCCAGCAGTGAAGCGGGGACAGGGGGTGGCTACACCTTC
NA	TRBV7-2	TRBJ2-7	TRBD2	CASSLGTSGRSYEQYF	TGTGCCAGCAGCCTCGGGACTAGCGGCCGCTCCTACGAGCAGTACTTC
NA	TRBV5-1	TRBJ1-5	TRBD1	CASSPGTGGSGDQPQHF	TGCGCCAGCAGCCCCGGGACAGGGGGCTCGGGTGATCAGCCCCAGCATTTT
NA	TRBV27	TRBJ2-7	NA	CASSSVGEYEQYF	TGTGCCAGCAGTTCCGTTGGGGAGTACGAGCAGTACTTC
NA	TRBV2	TRBJ2-3	TRBD2	CASLGLAADTQYF	TGTGCCAGCCTGGGGCTAGCGGCAGATACGCAGTATTTT
NA	TRBV10-3	TRBJ1-5	NA	CAISENPYQPQHF	TGTGCCATCAGTGAGAATCCCTATCAGCCCCAGCATTTT
NA	TRBV9	TRBJ1-2	NA	CASKSRYGYTF	TGTGCCAGCAAAAGCAGATATGGCTACACCTTC
NA	TRBV11-2	TRBJ2-3	TRBD2	CASSPRTSGSVVGTQYF	TGTGCCAGCAGCCCCAGGACTAGCGGGAGTGTTGTGGGTACGCAGTATTTT
NA	TRBV9	TRBJ1-2	TRBD1	CASSAGRDRGRGANYGYTF	TGTGCCAGCAGCGCGGGCCGGGACAGGGGGCGTGGAGCTAACTATGGCTACACCTTC
NA	TRBV9	TRBJ2-1	NA	CASSETVDGEQFF	TGTGCCAGCAGCGAGACCGTTGACGGGGAGCAGTTCTTC